Here is one T cell receptor (beta chain) with its context. TCR beta CDR3 region amplification was performed from RNA transcripts. TCR CDR3 regions were first amplified by RT-PCR with HTBI primers. TCRdb re-called the multiplex PCR reads with MiXCR, one entry per CDR3 protein. Among some 530,000 distinct CDR3 sequences, 20% to 25% were seen once, and the ten largest hold around 54%. The data were obtained in a study of T cells in Graves' hyperthyroidism and ophthalmopathy. Trimming pared 8 bases from V and 6 bases from J, leaving 16 bases between. CDR1 and CDR2 from the germline V gene are SEHNR and FQNEAQ (reference sequence). This CDR3 contains 13 residues.

Sequenced sample: blood. The sequence derives from a woman aged 70-85 years with Graves' ophthalmopathy. This chain connects TRBV7-9 to TRBJ1-1; D ambiguous. CDR3 bases: TGTGCCAGCCGCGAGAGTGGTGGGTCTGAAGCTTTCTTT. This codes for CASRESGGSEAFF.